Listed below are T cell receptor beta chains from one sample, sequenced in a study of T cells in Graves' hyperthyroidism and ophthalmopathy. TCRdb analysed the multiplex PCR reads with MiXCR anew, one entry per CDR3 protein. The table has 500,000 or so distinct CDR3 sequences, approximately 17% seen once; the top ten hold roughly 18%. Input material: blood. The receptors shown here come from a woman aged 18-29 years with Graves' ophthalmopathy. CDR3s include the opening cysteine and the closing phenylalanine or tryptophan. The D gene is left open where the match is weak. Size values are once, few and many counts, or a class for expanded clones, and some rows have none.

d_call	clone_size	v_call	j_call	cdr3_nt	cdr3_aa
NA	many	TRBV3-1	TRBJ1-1	TGTGCCAGCAGCCAAGGGATCGGGGCGGACACTGAAGCTTTCTTT	CASSQGIGADTEAFF
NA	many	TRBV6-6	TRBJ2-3	TGTGCCAGCAGTTCCTCGGGGTGGACAGATACGCAGTATTTT	CASSSSGWTDTQYF
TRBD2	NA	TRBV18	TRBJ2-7	TGTGCCAGCTCATACCATAGACTAGCGGGGATCTCCTACGAGCAGTACTTC	CASSYHRLAGISYEQYF
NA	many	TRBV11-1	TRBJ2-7	TGTGCCAGCAGCGATCGGGAACTAGCCCTCTACGAGCAGTACTTC	CASSDRELALYEQYF
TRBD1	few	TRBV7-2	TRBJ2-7	TGTGCCAGCAGCTCTAGTCGACAGGGCATGAGCTCCTACGAGCAGTACTTC	CASSSSRQGMSSYEQYF
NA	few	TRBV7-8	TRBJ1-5	TGTGCCAGCAGCTTGGGGGCTGGGGCGCGTCAGCCCCAGCATTTT	CASSLGAGARQPQHF
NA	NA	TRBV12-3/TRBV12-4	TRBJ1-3	TGTGCCAGCACGGCCGCCTCTGGAAACACCATATATTTT	CASTAASGNTIYF
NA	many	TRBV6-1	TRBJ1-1	TGTGCCAGCAGTGAATTCGGGGGGGGCACTGAAGCTTTCTTT	CASSEFGGGTEAFF
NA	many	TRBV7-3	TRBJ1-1	TGTGCCAGCAGCTTAACATTCGACACTGAAGCTTTCTTT	CASSLTFDTEAFF
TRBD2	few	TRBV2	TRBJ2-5	TGTGCCAGCAGTTCCTCCGGGACTAGCGGGAGCGGGTGGGAGACCCAGTACTTC	CASSSSGTSGSGWETQYF
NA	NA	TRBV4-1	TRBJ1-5	TGCGCCAGCAGCCAAGTCGACCTTTTTTATAGCAATCAGCCCCAGCATTTT	CASSQVDLFYSNQPQHF
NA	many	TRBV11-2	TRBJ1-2	TGTGCCAGCAGCCTTGTGGGGGATAATGGCTACACCTTC	CASSLVGDNGYTF
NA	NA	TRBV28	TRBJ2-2	TGTGCCAGCAGTTTAGGGGGGACACCGAACACCGGGGAGCTGTTTTTT	CASSLGGTPNTGELFF
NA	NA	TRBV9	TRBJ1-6	TGTGCCAGCAGCGTAGCTACGGGTCAGCATAATTCACCCCTCCACTTT	CASSVATGQHNSPLHF
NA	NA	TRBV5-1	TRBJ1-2	TGCGCCAGCAGCTTGGACAGCCCGAGAGGCTATGGCTACACCTTC	CASSLDSPRGYGYTF
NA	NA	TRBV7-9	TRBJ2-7	TGTGCCAGCAGCTTAGCCGCCAACCACGAGCAGTACTTC	CASSLAANHEQYF
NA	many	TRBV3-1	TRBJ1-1	TGTGCCAGCAGCCTAGCAGGGGTACTGAACACTGAAGCTTTCTTT	CASSLAGVLNTEAFF
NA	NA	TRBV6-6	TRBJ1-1	TGTGCCAGCAGTTACTCGAACAGAGTGCCTGAAGCTTTCTTT	CASSYSNRVPEAFF
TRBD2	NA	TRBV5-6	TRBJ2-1	TGTGCCAGCAGCTTGACGAAACTAGCGGGAGGGCCAAATGAGCAGTTCTTC	CASSLTKLAGGPNEQFF
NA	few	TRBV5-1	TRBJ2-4	TGCGCCAGCAGCTCCCTTCAGGGAGCCAAAAACATTCAGTACTTC	CASSSLQGAKNIQYF
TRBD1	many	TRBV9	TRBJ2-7	TGTGCCAGCAGCGAGCGGACAGGGGCCTCCTACGAGCAGTACTTC	CASSERTGASYEQYF
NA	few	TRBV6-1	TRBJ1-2	TGTGCCAGCAGGCAGCGGGGGACGGTCTATGGCTACACCTTC	CASRQRGTVYGYTF
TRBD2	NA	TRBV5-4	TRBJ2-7	TGTGCCAGCAGCTGGGCCGGGACTAGCGTGTTCGAGCAGTACTTC	CASSWAGTSVFEQYF
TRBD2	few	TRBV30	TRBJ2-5	TGTGCCTGGAGTGGGGCCGGGACTAGCGTTCAAGAGACCCAGTACTTC	CAWSGAGTSVQETQYF
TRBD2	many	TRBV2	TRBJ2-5	TGTGCCAGCAGTGACACGCGGGGGACCCAAGAGACCCAGTACTTC	CASSDTRGTQETQYF
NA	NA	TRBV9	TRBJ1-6	TGTGCCAGCAGCGCGGGGGCCTGGAACTCACCCCTCCACTTT	CASSAGAWNSPLHF
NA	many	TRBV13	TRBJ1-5	TGTGCCAGCAGCTTATCCTCTGTGCGTCAGCCCCAGCATTTT	CASSLSSVRQPQHF